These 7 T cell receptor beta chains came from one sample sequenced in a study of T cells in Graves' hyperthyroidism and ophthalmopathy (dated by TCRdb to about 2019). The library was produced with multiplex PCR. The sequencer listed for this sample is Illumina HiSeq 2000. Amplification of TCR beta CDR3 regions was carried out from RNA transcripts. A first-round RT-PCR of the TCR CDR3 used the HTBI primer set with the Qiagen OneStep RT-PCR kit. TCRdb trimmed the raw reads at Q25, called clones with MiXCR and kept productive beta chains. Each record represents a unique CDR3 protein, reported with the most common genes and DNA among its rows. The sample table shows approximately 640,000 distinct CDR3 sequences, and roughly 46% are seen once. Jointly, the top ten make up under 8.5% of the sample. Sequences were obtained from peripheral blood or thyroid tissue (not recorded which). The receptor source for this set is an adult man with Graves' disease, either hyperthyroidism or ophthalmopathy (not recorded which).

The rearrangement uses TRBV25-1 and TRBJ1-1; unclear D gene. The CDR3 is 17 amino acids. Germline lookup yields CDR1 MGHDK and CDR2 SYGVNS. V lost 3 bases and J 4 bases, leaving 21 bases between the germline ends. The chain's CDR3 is CASSDPGQILRGTEAFF. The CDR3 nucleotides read TGTGCCAGCAGTGATCCTGGTCAAATTCTCCGGGGCACTGAAGCTTTCTTT.

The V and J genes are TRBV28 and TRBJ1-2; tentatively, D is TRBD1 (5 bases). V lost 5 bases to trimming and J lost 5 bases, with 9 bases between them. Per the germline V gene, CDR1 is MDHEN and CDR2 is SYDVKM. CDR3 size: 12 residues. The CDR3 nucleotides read TGTGCCAGCAGTGTCCGACAGTATGGCTACACCTTC. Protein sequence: CASSVRQYGYTF.

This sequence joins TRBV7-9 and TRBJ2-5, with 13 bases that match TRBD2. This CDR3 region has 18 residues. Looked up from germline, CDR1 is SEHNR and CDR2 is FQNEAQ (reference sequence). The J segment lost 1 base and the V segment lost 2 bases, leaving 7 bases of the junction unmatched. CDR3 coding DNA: TGTGCCAGCAGCTTAATTATGGGACTAGCGGGATTCCAAGAGACCCAGTACTTC. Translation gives CASSLIMGLAGFQETQYF.

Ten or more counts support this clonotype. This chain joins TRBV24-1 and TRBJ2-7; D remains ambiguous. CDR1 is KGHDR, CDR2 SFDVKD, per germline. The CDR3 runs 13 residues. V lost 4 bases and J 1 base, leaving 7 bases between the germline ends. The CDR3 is CATSDPGSYEQYF. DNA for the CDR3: TGTGCCACCAGTGACCCGGGTTCCTACGAGCAGTACTTC.

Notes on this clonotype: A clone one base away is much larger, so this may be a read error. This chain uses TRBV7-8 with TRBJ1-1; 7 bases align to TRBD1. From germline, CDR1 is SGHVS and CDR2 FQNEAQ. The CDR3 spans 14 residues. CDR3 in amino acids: CASSLALGGTGAFF. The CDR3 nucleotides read TGTGCCAGCAGCTTAGCGCTAGGGGGCACTGGAGCTTTCTTT.

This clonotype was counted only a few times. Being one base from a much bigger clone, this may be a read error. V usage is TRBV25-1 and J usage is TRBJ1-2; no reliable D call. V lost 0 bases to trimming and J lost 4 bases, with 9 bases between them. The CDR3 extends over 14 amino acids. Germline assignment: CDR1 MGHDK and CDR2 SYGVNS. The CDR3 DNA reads TGTGCCAGCAGTGAATACAACAGTCCCTATGGCTACACCTTC. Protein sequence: CASSEYNSPYGYTF.

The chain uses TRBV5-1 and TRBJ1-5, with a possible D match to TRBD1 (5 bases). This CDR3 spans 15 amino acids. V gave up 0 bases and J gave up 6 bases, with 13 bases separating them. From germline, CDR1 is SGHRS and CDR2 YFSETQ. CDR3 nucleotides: TGCGCCAGCAGCTTGGACGGGACCCTAATTCAGCCCCAGCATTTT. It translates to CASSLDGTLIQPQHF.